This entry describes one TCR beta chain. The sample originates from a study of blood T cell repertoires in COVID-19. In the original workflow: How many nucleated cells were present was estimated from reference gene primer amplification. Produced via immunoSEQ multiplex PCR; TCRdb's table is partial and in-frame only. V and J calls and clone size are copied from that table; D and trimming were computed from the DNA. The sample has some 130,000 clones, 86% seen once. Per germline, CDR1 LNHNV and CDR2 YYDKDF (reference sequence). Trimming removed 5 bases at V and 3 bases at J, with 13 bases between. This CDR3 has 15 amino acids.

This clonotype was sampled from a woman aged 70-85 years with COVID-19, enrolled during active disease. The sample consisted of peripheral blood. The chain couples TRBV15 to TRBJ1-4; possible D gene TRBD1, 6 bases. CDR3 sequence (DNA): TGTGCCACCAGCCTGGACAGTACCTCTAATGAAAAACTGTTTTTT. Protein sequence: CATSLDSTSNEKLFF.